The text below deals with one T cell receptor beta chain. Its antigen remains unidentified. This sample was included in a study of Ad26.COV2.S vaccination and SARS-CoV-2 variants. Looking at the study overall: Ad26.COV2.S arm of COV1001 included the donor.

From germline, CDR1 is SGHRS and CDR2 YFSETQ. V lost 4 bases and J 5 bases, leaving 13 bases between the germline ends. The CDR3 has 14 residues. Treatment here: about 20 received Ad26.COV2.S at low or high dose, single or two shots; roughly five received placebo; per-sample allocation not given. Sampling happened 63 days after the first vaccine or placebo injection. Study outcomes and limitations: Spike-specific responses of CD8+ and CD4+ T cells were reported to display substantial breadth after vaccination. Breadth of non-spike TCRs did not differ between vaccinees and placebo recipients. People given the vaccine had a wider spike-specific TCR breadth than placebo recipients did.

Sequencing was performed with immunoSEQ multiplex PCR; in TCRdb, only in-frame clones are kept and a portion is missing. Found here are 350,000 to 600,000 clones, about 88% of them singletons; the top ten hold approximately 1.7%. This receptor was taken from a person aged 18-60 years who received the Ad26.COV2.S COVID-19 vaccine or a placebo. This specimen was peripheral blood, taken in a trial of Ad26.COV2.S vaccine versus placebo. The chain uses TRBV5-1 and TRBJ2-4, with a tentative D call TRBD1 (5 bases). The CDR3 DNA reads as TGCGCCAGCAGCCAGCAGGGAAGGCAAAACATTCAGTACTTC. Translating it yields CASSQQGRQNIQYF.